The 11 T cell receptor beta chains below all came from one sample that was sequenced in a study of molecular identifiers for immune sequencing clone quantification. TCRdb redid the calling of the PCR reads with MiXCR, one entry per CDR3 protein. Here the sample spans about half a million distinct CDR3 sequences, roughly 26% being singletons. Material for sequencing was naive CD8+ T cells from blood, with Jurkat cell RNA spiked in. Subset here: FACS-sorted CD8+CD4-CCR7+CD45RA+ naive T cells. The receptors derive from a human donor in good health. Some libraries in this study had Jurkat cell RNA spiked in.

The CDR3 region is CSARDIQDYEQYF. The CDR3 DNA sequence: TGCAGTGCTAGAGATATACAGGACTACGAGCAGTACTTC. The V call is TRBV20-1, the J call TRBJ2-7, with D perhaps TRBD1 (5 bases). Per germline, CDR1 DFQATT and CDR2 SNEGSKA (reference sequence). This CDR3 region has 13 residues. V lost 0 bases to trimming and J lost 3 bases, with 9 bases between them.

This clonotype appeared a few times. The chain joins TRBV20-1 to TRBJ2-1; TRBD2 matches at 9 bases. V trimming: 0 bases; J trimming: 5 bases; junction bases outside the gene matches: 11. The germline V gene has CDR1 DFQATT and CDR2 SNEGSKA (reference sequence). CDR3 length: 17 amino acids. The CDR3 loop reads CSARDLGLAGMNNEQFF. In DNA form, the CDR3 reads TGCAGTGCTAGAGACCTTGGTCTAGCGGGGATGAACAATGAGCAGTTCTTC.

This clonotype was counted between two and nine times. The gene calls are TRBV7-9 and TRBJ2-5; tentatively, D is TRBD2 (6 bases). Germline V CDR1 and CDR2: SEHNR, FQNEAQ (reference sequence). V lost 5 bases to trimming and J lost 5 bases, with 18 bases between them. CDR3 length: 15 amino acids. CDR3 protein: CASSLPRRGAETQYF. CDR3 nucleotides: TGTGCCAGCAGCCTCCCGAGGAGGGGAGCCGAGACCCAGTACTTC.

This clonotype has at least ten counts. Here the CDR3 reads CASSPTVLPNTGELFF. The CDR3 nucleotides read TGTGCCAGCAGCCCTACGGTCCTCCCGAACACCGGGGAGCTGTTTTTT. The V gene is TRBV6-2 or TRBV6-3, the J gene TRBJ2-2; D not certain. V lost 6 bases, J lost 0 bases, and 14 bases lay in between. Per the germline V gene, CDR1 is MNHEY and CDR2 is SVGEGT. The CDR3 consists of 16 residues.

CDR3 protein: CASSHGRLDYGYTF. CDR3 bases: TGTGCCAGCAGCCACGGTAGACTTGACTATGGCTACACCTTC. The V gene is TRBV6-6, the J gene TRBJ1-2; no reliable D call. V shed 6 bases and J shed 3 bases, with 14 bases lying between them. The CDR3 has 14 residues. Germline V gene sequence: CDR1 MNHNY, CDR2 SVGAGI (reference sequence).

Many counts were recorded for this clonotype. The V call is TRBV4-1, the J call TRBJ2-7; D might be TRBD1 or TRBD2, each matching 5 bases. CDR1 is MGHRA, CDR2 YSYEKL, per germline. V lost 3 bases, J lost 3 bases, and 12 bases lay in between. The CDR3 has 14 residues. CDR3 nucleotide sequence: TGCGCCAGCAGCCAGCCGGGACCGGGCTACGAGCAGTACTTC. This sequence encodes CASSQPGPGYEQYF.

V and J are TRBV7-2 and TRBJ1-1; D unclear. V dropped 0 bases and J dropped 0 bases, with 8 bases sitting between them. Germline V gene sequence: CDR1 SGHTA, CDR2 FQGNSA. The CDR3 spans 15 residues. The CDR3: CASSLAHPMNTEAFF. CDR3 bases: TGTGCCAGCAGCTTAGCGCATCCCATGAACACTGAAGCTTTCTTT.

This clonotype has just a few counts. V is TRBV5-1 and J is TRBJ2-1; D possibly matches TRBD1 or TRBD2 (7 bases each). V was shortened by 4 bases and J by 6 bases, with 20 bases between the two germline ends. Looked up from germline, CDR1 is SGHRS and CDR2 is YFSETQ. The length of the CDR3 is 16 residues. The CDR3 loop is CASSPGQRTSINEQFF. CDR3 in DNA: TGCGCCAGCAGCCCGGGACAGAGGACTAGTATCAATGAGCAGTTCTTC.

This clonotype has at least ten counts. The CDR3 DNA is TGTGCCAGCAGCCCTTCAGGGTCCACTGAAGCTTTCTTT. Translated: CASSPSGSTEAFF. The gene calls are TRBV9 and TRBJ1-1; possibly TRBD1 for D (5 bases). There are 13 residues in the CDR3. Germline V gene lookup returns CDR1 SGDLS and CDR2 YYNGEE. Trimming removed 4 bases at V and 4 bases at J, with 11 bases between.

As for this clonotype: A read error may be the cause here, since a much bigger clone is one base away. The chain links TRBV21-1 to TRBJ2-7. TRBV21-1 is a documented pseudogene. This CDR3 region has 13 residues. For the CDR3, the DNA is TGTGCCAGCCAGGACGTAAGCTCCTACGAGCAGTACTTC. Its protein product is CASQDVSSYEQYF.

This clonotype came up a few times. The V and J genes are TRBV3-1 and TRBJ2-5; 11 bases align to TRBD2. The CDR3 runs to 16 residues. CDR1 and CDR2 from the germline V gene are LGHDT and YNNKEL (reference sequence). V lost 0 bases and J lost 4; bases outside the gene matches: 4. CDR3 residues: CASSQEVTSGRETQYF. The CDR3 bases are TGTGCCAGCAGCCAAGAGGTCACTAGCGGGAGAGAGACCCAGTACTTC.